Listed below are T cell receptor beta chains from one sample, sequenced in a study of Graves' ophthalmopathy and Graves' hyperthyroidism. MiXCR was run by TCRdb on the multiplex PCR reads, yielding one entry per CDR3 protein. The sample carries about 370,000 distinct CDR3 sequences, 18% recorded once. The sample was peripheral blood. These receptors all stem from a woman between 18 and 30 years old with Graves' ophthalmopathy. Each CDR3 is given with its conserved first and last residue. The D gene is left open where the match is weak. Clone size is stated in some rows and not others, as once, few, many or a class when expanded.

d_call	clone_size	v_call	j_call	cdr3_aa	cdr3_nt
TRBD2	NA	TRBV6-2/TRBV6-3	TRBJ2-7	CASNPGTSSEQYF	TGTGCCAGCAATCCTGGGACTAGCTCCGAGCAGTACTTC
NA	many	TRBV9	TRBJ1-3	CASSVEGGSGNTIYF	TGTGCCAGCAGCGTAGAAGGTGGTAGTGGAAACACCATATATTTT
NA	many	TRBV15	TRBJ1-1	CATSRVPKGHTEAFF	TGTGCCACCAGCAGAGTACCCAAGGGGCACACTGAAGCTTTCTTT
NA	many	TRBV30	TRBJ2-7	CAWSVGALKSGDEQYF	TGTGCCTGGAGTGTAGGAGCACTAAAGTCCGGGGACGAGCAGTACTTC
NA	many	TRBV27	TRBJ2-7	CASSLSGSYEQYF	TGTGCCAGCAGCTTATCAGGTTCCTACGAGCAGTACTTC
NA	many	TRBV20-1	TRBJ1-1	CSASSRGLANTEAFF	TGCAGTGCTAGCTCCAGGGGTTTGGCGAACACTGAAGCTTTCTTT
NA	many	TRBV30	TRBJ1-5	CAWSKGLGENQPQHF	TGTGCCTGGAGTAAGGGACTGGGGGAGAATCAGCCCCAGCATTTT
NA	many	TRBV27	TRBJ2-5	CASSRLPPETQYF	TGTGCCAGCAGCCGACTCCCTCCAGAGACCCAGTACTTC
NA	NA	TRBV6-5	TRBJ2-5	CASSYSGASYETQYF	TGTGCCAGCAGTTATTCAGGGGCGAGTTATGAGACCCAGTACTTC
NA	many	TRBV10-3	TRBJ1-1	CAISGGRAGTEAFF	TGTGCCATCAGTGGAGGCAGGGCGGGCACTGAAGCTTTCTTT
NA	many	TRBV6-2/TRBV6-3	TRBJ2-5	CASSYSPESYQETQYF	TGTGCCAGCAGTTACTCCCCTGAATCGTACCAAGAGACCCAGTACTTC
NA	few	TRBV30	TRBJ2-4	CAWSHRYAKNIQYF	TGTGCCTGGAGTCACCGTTATGCCAAAAACATTCAGTACTTC
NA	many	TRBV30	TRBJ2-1	CAWSVRSYNEQFF	TGTGCCTGGAGTGTACGCAGCTACAATGAGCAGTTCTTC
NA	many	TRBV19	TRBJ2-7	CASSRGASYEQYF	TGTGCCAGTAGCAGGGGGGCCTCCTACGAGCAGTACTTC
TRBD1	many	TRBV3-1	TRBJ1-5	CASSHGQGLRVSSQPQHF	TGTGCCAGCAGTCACGGACAGGGTCTCCGCGTTTCCAGCCAGCCCCAGCATTTT
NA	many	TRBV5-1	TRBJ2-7	CASSPRREGHEQYF	TGCGCCAGCAGCCCCCGCAGGGAAGGGCACGAGCAGTACTTC
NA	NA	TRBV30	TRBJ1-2	CAWSLGNYGYTF	TGTGCCTGGAGCCTTGGAAACTATGGCTACACCTTC
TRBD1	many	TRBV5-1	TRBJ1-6	CASSLGQGGNSPLHF	TGTGCCAGCAGTTTGGGGCAGGGGGGAAATTCACCCCTCCACTTT
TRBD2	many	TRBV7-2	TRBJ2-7	CASSFRLAGGGEQYF	TGTGCCAGCAGCTTCAGACTAGCGGGAGGGGGCGAGCAGTACTTC
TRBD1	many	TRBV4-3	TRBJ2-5	CASSQEVAGGKLETQYF	TGCGCCAGCAGCCAAGAGGTGGCAGGGGGCAAGTTGGAGACCCAGTACTTC
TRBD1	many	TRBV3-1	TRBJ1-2	CASSQDRDRDLHGYTF	TGTGCCAGCAGCCAAGACCGGGACAGGGATCTCCATGGCTACACCTTC
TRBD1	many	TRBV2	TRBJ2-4	CASRGTGKNIQYF	TGTGCCAGCAGGGGGACAGGGAAAAACATTCAGTACTTC
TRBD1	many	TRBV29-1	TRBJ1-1	CSGWDSPMNTEAFF	TGCAGCGGATGGGACAGCCCAATGAACACTGAAGCTTTCTTT
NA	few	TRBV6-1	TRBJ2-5	CASYEPGTVGETQYF	TGTGCCAGTTACGAACCGGGGACTGTGGGGGAGACCCAGTACTTC
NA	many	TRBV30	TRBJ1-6	CAWRLNSPLHF	TGTGCCTGGAGGTTGAATTCACCCCTCCACTTT
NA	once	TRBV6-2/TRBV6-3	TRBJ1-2	CASRFGAIYGYTF	TGTGCCAGCAGATTCGGGGCTATCTATGGCTACACCTTC
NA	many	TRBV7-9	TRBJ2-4	CASSPPPSIEGSAKNIQYF	TGTGCCAGCAGCCCCCCCCCTTCGATCGAGGGATCGGCCAAAAACATTCAGTACTTC
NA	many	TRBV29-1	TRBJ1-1	CSVDSDTEAFF	TGCAGCGTCGACTCGGACACTGAAGCTTTCTTT
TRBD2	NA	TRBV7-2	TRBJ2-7	CASSWSGRGYEQYF	TGTGCCAGCAGTTGGAGCGGGAGAGGCTACGAGCAGTACTTC
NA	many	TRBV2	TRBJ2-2	CASKTENTGELFF	TGTGCCAGCAAGACAGAAAACACCGGGGAGCTGTTTTTT
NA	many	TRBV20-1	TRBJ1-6	CSASALGARGNSPLHF	TGCAGTGCTAGCGCCCTGGGGGCGCGGGGAAATTCACCCCTCCACTTT
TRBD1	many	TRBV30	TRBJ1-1	CAWSGTGGETEAFF	TGTGCCTGGAGTGGTACAGGGGGAGAAACTGAAGCTTTCTTT
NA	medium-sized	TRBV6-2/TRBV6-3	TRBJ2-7	CASSSHLYEQYF	TGTGCCAGCAGTTCCCATCTCTACGAGCAGTACTTC
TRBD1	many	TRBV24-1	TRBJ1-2	CATSDQTGTAGYTF	TGTGCCACCAGTGACCAGACAGGGACGGCTGGCTACACCTTC
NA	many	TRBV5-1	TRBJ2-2	CASSPRVVPTGELFF	TGCGCCAGCAGCCCCAGGGTCGTACCCACCGGGGAGCTGTTTTTT
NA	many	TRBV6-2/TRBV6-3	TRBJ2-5	CASSYPGWTAVQETQYF	TGTGCCAGCAGTTACCCCGGCTGGACAGCAGTACAAGAGACCCAGTACTTC
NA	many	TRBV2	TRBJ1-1	CVSWDTEAFF	TGTGTTAGTTGGGACACTGAAGCTTTCTTT
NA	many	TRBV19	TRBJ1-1	CASSQQTGIRLEAFF	TGTGCCAGTAGTCAACAAACAGGGATTCGGCTTGAAGCTTTCTTT
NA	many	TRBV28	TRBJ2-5	CASSLLVEGGETQYF	TGTGCCAGCAGTTTACTGGTCGAGGGAGGAGAGACCCAGTACTTC
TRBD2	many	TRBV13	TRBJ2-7	CASSSLGSGSYEQYF	TGTGCCAGCAGCTCTCTTGGTAGCGGGTCCTACGAGCAGTACTTC
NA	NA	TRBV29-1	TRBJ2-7	CSLTGADYEQYF	TGCAGCCTAACAGGAGCAGACTACGAGCAGTACTTC
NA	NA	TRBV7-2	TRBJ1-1	CASSLDPGRGEAFF	TGTGCCAGCAGCTTAGATCCAGGGAGAGGTGAAGCTTTCTTT
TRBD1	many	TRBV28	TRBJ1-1	CASSLPRTGAEAFF	TGTGCCAGCAGTTTGCCCCGGACAGGGGCTGAAGCTTTCTTT
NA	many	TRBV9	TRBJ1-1	CASSVAGAGEAFF	TGTGCCAGCAGCGTAGCAGGGGCGGGTGAAGCTTTCTTT
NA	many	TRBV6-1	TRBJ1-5	CASSEANGNNQPQHF	TGTGCCAGCAGTGAAGCTAACGGGAACAATCAGCCCCAGCATTTT
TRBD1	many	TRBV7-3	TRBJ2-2	CASSPRQGTGELFF	TGTGCCAGCAGCCCACGACAGGGAACCGGGGAGCTGTTTTTT
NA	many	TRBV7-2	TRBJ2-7	CASSSSSAGYEQYF	TGTGCCAGCAGCTCCTCGTCGGCAGGCTACGAGCAGTACTTC
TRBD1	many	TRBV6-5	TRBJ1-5	CASSYSKDRANQPQHF	TGTGCCAGCAGTTACTCAAAGGACAGGGCCAATCAGCCCCAGCATTTT
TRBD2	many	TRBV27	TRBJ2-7	CASSPRLAGPYEQYF	TGTGCCAGCAGTCCCCGACTAGCGGGACCCTACGAGCAGTACTTC
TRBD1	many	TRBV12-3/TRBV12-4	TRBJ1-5	CASSFDLTGGSNQPQHF	TGTGCCAGCAGTTTTGATCTGACAGGGGGCAGCAATCAGCCCCAGCATTTT
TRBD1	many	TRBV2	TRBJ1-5	CASSMTGGTYSNQPQHF	TGTGCCAGCAGCATGACAGGGGGGACTTATAGCAATCAGCCCCAGCATTTT
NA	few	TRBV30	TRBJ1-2	CAWSVRGGDGYTF	TGTGCCTGGAGTGTAAGGGGAGGGGATGGCTACACCTTC
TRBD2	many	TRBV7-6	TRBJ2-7	CASSFPGREGDEQYF	TGTGCCAGCAGCTTCCCGGGGCGGGAGGGGGACGAGCAGTACTTC
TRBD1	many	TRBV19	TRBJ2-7	CASSIRLRGHLYEQYF	TGTGCCAGTAGTATTCGACTCAGGGGGCACCTCTACGAGCAGTACTTC
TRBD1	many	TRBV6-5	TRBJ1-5	CASRGTGGNQPQHF	TGTGCCAGCAGGGGAACAGGGGGCAATCAGCCCCAGCATTTT
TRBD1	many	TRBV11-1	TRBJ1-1	CASSSSWDRGSTEAFF	TGTGCCAGCAGCTCCTCATGGGACAGGGGTTCGACTGAAGCTTTCTTT
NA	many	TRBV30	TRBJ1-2	CAWSVQGGGRGYTF	TGTGCCTGGAGTGTCCAGGGTGGGGGCCGGGGCTACACCTTC